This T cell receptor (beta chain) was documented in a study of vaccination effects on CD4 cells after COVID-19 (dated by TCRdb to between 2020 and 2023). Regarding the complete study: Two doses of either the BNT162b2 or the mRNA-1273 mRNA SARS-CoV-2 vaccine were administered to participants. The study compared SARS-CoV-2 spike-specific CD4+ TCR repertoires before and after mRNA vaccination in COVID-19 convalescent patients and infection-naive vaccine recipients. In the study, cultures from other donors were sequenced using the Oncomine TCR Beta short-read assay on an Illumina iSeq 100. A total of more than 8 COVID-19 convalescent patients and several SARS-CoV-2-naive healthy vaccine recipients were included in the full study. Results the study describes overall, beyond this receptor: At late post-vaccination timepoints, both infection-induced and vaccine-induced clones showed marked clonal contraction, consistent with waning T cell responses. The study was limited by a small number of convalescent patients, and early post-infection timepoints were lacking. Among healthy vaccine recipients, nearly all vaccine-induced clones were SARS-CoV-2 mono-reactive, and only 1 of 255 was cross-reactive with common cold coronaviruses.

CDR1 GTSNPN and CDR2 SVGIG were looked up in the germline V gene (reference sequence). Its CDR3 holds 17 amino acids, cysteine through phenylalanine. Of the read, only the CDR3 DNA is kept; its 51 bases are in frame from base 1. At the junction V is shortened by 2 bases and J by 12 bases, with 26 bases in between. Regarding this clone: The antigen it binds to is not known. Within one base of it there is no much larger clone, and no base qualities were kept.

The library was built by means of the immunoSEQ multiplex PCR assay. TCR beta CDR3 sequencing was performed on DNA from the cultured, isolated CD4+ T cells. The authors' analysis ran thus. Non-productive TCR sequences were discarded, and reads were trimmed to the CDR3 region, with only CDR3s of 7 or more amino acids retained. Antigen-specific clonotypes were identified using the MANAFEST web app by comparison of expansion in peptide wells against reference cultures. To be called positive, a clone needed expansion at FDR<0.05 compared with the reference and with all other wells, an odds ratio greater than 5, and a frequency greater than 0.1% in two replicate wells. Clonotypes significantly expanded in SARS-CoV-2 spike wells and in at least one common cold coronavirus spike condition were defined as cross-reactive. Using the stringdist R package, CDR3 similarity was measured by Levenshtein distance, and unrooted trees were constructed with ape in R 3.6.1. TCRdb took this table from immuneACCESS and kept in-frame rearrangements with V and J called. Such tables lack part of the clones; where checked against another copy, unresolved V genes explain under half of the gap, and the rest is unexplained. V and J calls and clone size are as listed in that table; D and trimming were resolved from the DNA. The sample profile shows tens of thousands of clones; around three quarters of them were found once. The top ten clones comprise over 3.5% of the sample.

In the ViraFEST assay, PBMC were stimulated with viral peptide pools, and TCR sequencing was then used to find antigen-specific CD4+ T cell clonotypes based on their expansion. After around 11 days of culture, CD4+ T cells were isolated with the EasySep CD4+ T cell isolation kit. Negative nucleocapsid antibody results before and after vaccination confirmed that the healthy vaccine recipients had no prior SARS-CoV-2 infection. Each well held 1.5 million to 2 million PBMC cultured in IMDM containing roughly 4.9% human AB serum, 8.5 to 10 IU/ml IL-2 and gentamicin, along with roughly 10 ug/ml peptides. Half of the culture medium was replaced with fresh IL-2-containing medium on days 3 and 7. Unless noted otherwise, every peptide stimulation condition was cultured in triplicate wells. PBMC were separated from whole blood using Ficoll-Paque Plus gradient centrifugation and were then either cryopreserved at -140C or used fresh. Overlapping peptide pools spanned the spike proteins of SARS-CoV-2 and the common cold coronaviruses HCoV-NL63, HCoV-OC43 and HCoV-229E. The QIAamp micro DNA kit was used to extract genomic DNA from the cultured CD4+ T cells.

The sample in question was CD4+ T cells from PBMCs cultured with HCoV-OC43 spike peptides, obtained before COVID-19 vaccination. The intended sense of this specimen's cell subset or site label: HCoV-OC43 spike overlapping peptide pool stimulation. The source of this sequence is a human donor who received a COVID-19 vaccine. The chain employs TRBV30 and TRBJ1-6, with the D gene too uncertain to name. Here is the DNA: TGTGCCTGGAGTTACGGCCTGGATTCTCACCGCAATATACCCCTCCACTTT. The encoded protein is CAWSYGLDSHRNIPLHF.